The 13 T cell receptor beta chains below were found in one sample sequenced in a study of post-analysis software for immune sequencing data. Unique-molecular-identifier-tagged TCR beta cDNA libraries were used. TCRdb re-analysed the PCR reads in MiXCR, keeping a single row per CDR3 protein. This table holds around 150,000 distinct CDR3 sequences, around 36% found once. This specimen consisted of blood, obtained after autologous hematopoietic stem cell transplantation. Receptors were obtained from a girl under 18 with multiple sclerosis.

The V gene is TRBV12-3 or TRBV12-4, the J gene TRBJ1-4; D not resolved. Trimming stripped 2 bases from V and 9 bases from J, with 7 bases between. The CDR3 spans 12 residues. CDR3: CASSLKAQKLFF. DNA for the CDR3: TGTGCCAGCAGTTTAAAGGCGCAAAAACTGTTTTTT.

The chain links TRBV20-1 to TRBJ2-1, with 7 bases identical to TRBD2. Losses at the gene ends were 0 bases for V and 6 bases for J; bases not matched to a gene: 11. There are 16 residues in the CDR3. The germline V gene encodes CDR1 DFQATT and CDR2 SNEGSKA (reference sequence). The CDR3 reads CSARDPSGTPVNEQFF. The CDR3 DNA is TGCAGTGCTAGAGATCCTAGCGGCACACCTGTCAATGAGCAGTTCTTC.

The V and J genes are TRBV6-2 or TRBV6-3 and TRBJ1-2, with TRBD1 matching over 9 bases. The J segment lost 6 bases and the V segment lost 0 bases, leaving 11 bases of the junction unmatched. The CDR3 contains 17 residues. Per the germline V gene, CDR1 is MNHEY and CDR2 is SVGEGT. The CDR3 sequence is CASSYSTRGQGVDGYTF. CDR3 nucleotide sequence: TGTGCCAGCAGTTACTCGACTAGGGGACAGGGAGTTGATGGCTACACCTTC.

The V call is TRBV7-2, the J call TRBJ1-2; D ambiguous. Trimming pared 1 base from V and 5 bases from J, leaving 8 bases between. The CDR3 covers 13 residues. Germline CDR1 SGHTA, CDR2 FQGNSA. The CDR3 region is CASSLDGPYGYTF. The CDR3 DNA sequence: TGTGCCAGCAGCTTAGACGGGCCTTATGGCTACACCTTC.

The chain recombines TRBV6-5 with TRBJ2-2; 9 positions agree with TRBD1. The CDR3 extends over 16 amino acids. The trim removed 5 bases at V and 3 bases at J, leaving 7 bases unmatched. The germline V gene has CDR1 MNHEY and CDR2 SVGAGI. CDR3 sequence reads: CASSPRTGVDTGELFF. The CDR3 DNA is TGTGCCAGCAGTCCACGGACAGGGGTGGACACCGGGGAGCTGTTTTTT.

This clonotype was found many times. The V and J genes are TRBV7-2 and TRBJ2-1; tentatively, D is TRBD2 (6 bases). The germline V gene has CDR1 SGHTA and CDR2 FQGNSA. V was trimmed by 5 bases and J by 3 bases, leaving 14 bases between them. The CDR3 totals 15 residues. Here the CDR3 reads CASSPRDSVYNEQFF. The CDR3 nucleotides read TGTGCCAGCAGCCCCCGGGACTCGGTCTACAATGAGCAGTTCTTC.

The chain employs TRBV18 and TRBJ1-6, with 7 bases that match TRBD1. Looked up from germline, CDR1 is KGHSH and CDR2 is LQKENI. The V segment lost 4 bases and the J segment 8 bases; nucleotides outside the gene matches: 8. The CDR3 extends over 15 amino acids. The CDR3 DNA sequence: TGTGCCAGCTCACTGCTACAGGGGAAGGATTCACCCCTCCACTTT. Amino acid sequence: CASSLLQGKDSPLHF.

Regarding this clonotype: One end of the junction does not line up with germline, which may come from a read error. The chain employs TRBV7-7 and TRBJ2-1, with 14 bases fitting TRBD2. CDR3 length equals 15 residues. Looked up from germline, CDR1 is SSHAT and CDR2 is FNYEAQ (reference sequence). CDR3 in amino acids: CASSPGLAGGTEQFF. In DNA form, the CDR3 reads TGTGCTAGCAGCCCTGGACTAGCGGGAGGCACTGAGCAGTTCTTC.

The chain combines TRBV6-6 with TRBJ2-5; no reliable D call. This CDR3 is built from 13 residues. From germline, CDR1 is MNHNY and CDR2 SVGAGI (reference sequence). V was shortened by 0 bases and J by 5 bases, with 7 bases between the two germline ends. CDR3 sequence reads: CASSYSIVETQYF. Written as DNA, the CDR3 is TGTGCCAGCAGTTACTCGATTGTGGAGACCCAGTACTTC.

The genes are TRBV20-1 and TRBJ1-2; D is possibly TRBD1 (5 bases). Germline-derived CDR1 and CDR2 are DFQATT and SNEGSKA (reference sequence). The CDR3 is 13 residues long. The CDR3 loop reads CSSIGGSNYGYTF. As DNA, the CDR3 is TGCAGCTCCATTGGGGGGTCTAACTATGGCTACACCTTC.

This rearrangement joins TRBV10-2 to TRBJ1-5; 7 bases are shared with TRBD1. After removal of 6 bases from V and 1 base from J, the junction contained 3 bases not matched to a gene. The CDR3 totals 14 residues. The germline CDR1 and CDR2 sequences are WSHSY and SAAADI. CDR3 nucleotides: TGCGCCAGCAGCGCAGGGGGAAGCAATCAGCCCCAGCATTTT. It yields the protein CASSAGGSNQPQHF.

This clonotype was observed a handful of times. The chain employs TRBV15 and TRBJ2-1; 8 bases match TRBD2. Germline CDR1 reads LNHNV; CDR2 reads YYDKDF (reference sequence). The CDR3 runs to 17 residues. J gave up 4 bases and V 0 bases, and 8 bases lay outside the gene matches. CDR3 in amino acids: CATSRDPPGTSYNEQFF. Here the CDR3 DNA reads TGTGCCACCAGCAGAGACCCACCGGGGACTAGTTACAATGAGCAGTTCTTC.

This clonotype appeared many times. The V gene is TRBV14, the J gene TRBJ2-1, with 9 bases lining up with TRBD2. Trimming removed 0 bases from V and 4 bases from J; junction bases left unmatched: 7. Germline loops: CDR1 SGHDN, CDR2 FVKESK. This CDR3 spans 17 amino acids. The CDR3 region is CASSQEGLAGIYNEQFF. CDR3 coding DNA: TGTGCCAGCAGCCAAGAGGGCCTAGCGGGGATATACAATGAGCAGTTCTTC.